The 23 T cell receptor beta chains presented below share a single source sample, sequenced in a study of T-cell reconstitution after alpha-beta-depleted transplantation in children (dated by TCRdb to 2016 to 2018). Library generation was performed with PCR. Instrument used: Illumina HiSeq 2500. TCR libraries were prepared with molecular barcoding, using unique molecular identifiers to normalize TCRbeta repertoire quantification. Clones were called with MiXCR by TCRdb after fastp trimmed the public reads at Q25, and only in-frame beta chains were retained. All rows with the same CDR3 protein become a single entry with the most common DNA and genes. For this sample the table gives approximately 31,000 distinct CDR3 sequences, of which 5% to 7% were detected only once. The ten largest clonotypes hold approximately 30% of the sample. The time point label corresponds to: day 60 (about 2 months) after transplantation. Interpreted using the paper, the treatment or condition label stands for: allogeneic hematopoietic cell transplantation with graft depleted of TCRalphabeta T cells and CD19 B cells.

These receptors lack a known antigen. Results the study describes overall, beyond this receptor: The apparently early alphabetaT-cell count recovery about two months after transplant was reportedly dependent on only several hundred rapidly expanded clones derived from non-depleted graft cells.

The specimen comprised peripheral blood, sampled 60 days after TCRalphabeta/CD19-depleted stem cell transplant. The receptors here all came from a child less than two years old who had a stem cell transplant for acute myeloid leukemia, so the T cells may come from the graft donor.

The sample holds many counts of this clonotype. V is TRBV7-2 and J is TRBJ2-7; no clear D gene. The V and J ends lost 2 bases and 5 bases respectively, with 7 bases between them. This CDR3 is built from 12 residues. Germline loops: CDR1 SGHTA, CDR2 FQGNSA. This chain's CDR3 is CASSLKGDEQYF. Written as DNA, the CDR3 is TGTGCCAGCAGCTTAAAGGGCGACGAGCAGTACTTC.

This clonotype was found many times. The rearrangement uses TRBV12-3 or TRBV12-4 and TRBJ2-1; D may be TRBD2 (6 bases). The CDR3 is 14 residues long. The ends were cut back, 4 bases at V and 1 base at J, with 8 bases in the middle. Here the CDR3 DNA reads TGTGCCAGCAGTTCCGGGACTTCCTACAATGAGCAGTTCTTC. This gives the protein CASSSGTSYNEQFF.

This clonotype was recorded many times. The chain carries TRBV12-3 or TRBV12-4 and TRBJ2-5; 8 nucleotides agree with TRBD2. The V and J ends lost 1 base and 2 bases, in that order; junction bases with no gene match: 3. The CDR3 spans 15 residues. CDR3 coding DNA: TGTGCCAGCAGTTTAGGGACTAGCCCACAAGAGACCCAGTACTTC. Translating gives CASSLGTSPQETQYF.

This clonotype has a count of ten or more. V usage is TRBV10-3 and J usage is TRBJ1-2; D is ambiguous. There are 17 residues in the CDR3. V lost 0 bases and J 3 bases, leaving 17 bases between the germline ends. Germline CDR1 ENHRY, CDR2 SYGVKD. The CDR3 region is CAISESVSLPPDYGYTF. The CDR3 region has the DNA TGTGCCATCAGTGAGTCGGTCAGTCTACCACCAGACTATGGCTACACCTTC.

In its sample, this clonotype was seen many times. The chain employs TRBV9 and TRBJ2-7; D perhaps matches TRBD1 (7 bases). V was pared by 4 bases and J by 5 bases, with 13 bases between. The CDR3 extends over 13 amino acids. The germline CDR1 and CDR2 sequences are SGDLS and YYNGEE. The CDR3 DNA follows: TGTGCCAGCAGCCCAGGGGGGCTTCACGAGCAGTACTTC. It specifies CASSPGGLHEQYF. Full variable domain (missing parts from reference TRBV9 and TRBJ2-7): DSGVTQTPKHLITATGQRVTLRCSPRSGDLSVYWYQQSLDQGLQFLIQYYNGEERAKGNILERFSAQQFPDLHSELNLSSLELGDSALYFCASSPGGLHEQYFGPGTRLTVT.

The table lists this clonotype with many counts. CDR3 DNA: TGTGCCAGCAGTTTAGCGCTCAGTGGTCGATCCGGAAACACCATATATTTT. It yields the protein CASSLALSGRSGNTIYF. The chain combines TRBV12-3 or TRBV12-4 with TRBJ1-3; D gene uncertain. The CDR3 covers 17 residues. V dropped 0 bases and J dropped 4 bases, with 16 bases sitting between them.

This clonotype was counted at least ten times. The gene calls are TRBV11-1 and TRBJ2-6, with D unclear. The CDR3 runs 17 residues. Between the trimmed V and J ends, which lost 1 base and 1 base, there was a span of 11 bases. The germline V gene has CDR1 SGHAT and CDR2 FQDESV (reference sequence). CDR3 DNA: TGTGCCAGCAGCTTAGTACTCGCTAGGTCTGGGGCCAACGTCCTGACTTTC. It is translated as CASSLVLARSGANVLTF.

This clonotype was observed at least ten times. V and J are TRBV6-5 and TRBJ1-3; D remains unclear. The CDR3 is 15 amino acids. Germline values: CDR1 MNHEY, CDR2 SVGAGI. V was cut by 2 bases and J by 0 bases, with 8 bases left in between. CDR3 sequence reads: CASSYDRYSGNTIYF. In nucleotides, the CDR3 is TGTGCCAGCAGTTACGACCGATACTCTGGAAACACCATATATTTT.

This clonotype was seen ten or more times. The chain has TRBV7-9 and TRBJ2-3; 12 bases are shared with TRBD2. Trimming cost V 5 bases and J 5 bases; bases outside gene matches: 5. This CDR3 region has 15 residues. The germline CDR1 and CDR2 sequences are SEHNR and FQNEAQ (reference sequence). The CDR3 here is CASSVLAGGQDTQYF. The CDR3 DNA reads as TGTGCCAGCAGCGTTCTAGCGGGGGGGCAAGATACGCAGTATTTT. The entire variable domain, with the rest obtained from reference TRBV7-9 and TRBJ2-3, is as follows: DTGVSQNPRHKITKRGQNVTFRCDPISEHNRLYWYRQTLGQGPEFLTYFQNEAQLEKSRLLSDRFSAERPKGSFSTLEIQRTEQGDSAMYLCASSVLAGGQDTQYFGPGTRLTVL.

This clonotype was recorded many times. V usage is TRBV9 and J usage is TRBJ2-2; D is undetermined. The CDR3 length is 14 residues. Germline V gene sequence: CDR1 SGDLS, CDR2 YYNGEE. Trimming took off 1 base at V and 1 base at J, with 5 bases between the two ends. CDR3 loop: CASSVRQNTGELFF. The CDR3 coding sequence is TGTGCCAGCAGCGTAAGGCAGAACACCGGGGAGCTGTTTTTT. The full variable domain, completed using reference TRBV9 and TRBJ2-2, is DSGVTQTPKHLITATGQRVTLRCSPRSGDLSVYWYQQSLDQGLQFLIQYYNGEERAKGNILERFSAQQFPDLHSELNLSSLELGDSALYFCASSVRQNTGELFFGEGSRLTVL.

There are many counts of this clonotype. J is TRBJ1-4 and V is TRBV6-5; 7 bases fit TRBD1. Germline V gene data show CDR1 as MNHEY and CDR2 as SVGAGI. V dropped 2 bases and J dropped 8; count of bases not matched to a gene: 11. This CDR3 contains 16 residues. DNA of the CDR3: TGTGCCAGCAGTTACGGGGGGGGGACAGCATTAGAAAAACTGTTTTTT. Translated, it gives CASSYGGGTALEKLFF.

This clonotype was seen ten or more times. The CDR3 is CASSFRQGAPSNQPQHF. For the CDR3, the DNA is TGTGCCAGCAGTTTTCGACAGGGGGCCCCTAGCAATCAGCCCCAGCATTTT. The chain uses TRBV6-5 and TRBJ1-5; 10 bases fit TRBD1. The CDR3 has 17 residues. Germline CDR1 is MNHEY and CDR2 is SVGAGI. V dropped 4 bases and J dropped 0; count of bases not matched to a gene: 6.

This clonotype was detected many times. The V call is TRBV29-1, the J call TRBJ2-1; TRBD2 aligns across 8 bases. CDR1 is SQVTM, CDR2 ANQGSEA, per germline. V gave up 5 bases and J gave up 14 bases; unmatched junction bases: 14. CDR3 length: 13 residues. The CDR3, as DNA: TGCAGCGTTTGGACTAGCACTAACCCTCGGGAGTTCTTC. It encodes CSVWTSTNPREFF.

Many counts were recorded for this clonotype. The CDR3 protein is CASSLPPQGRGYTF. The CDR3 nucleotides are TGTGCCAGCAGTTTGCCCCCCCAGGGACGGGGCTACACCTTC. The rearrangement joins TRBV12-3 or TRBV12-4 to TRBJ1-2, with a weak D call TRBD1 (5 bases). The CDR3 loop spans 14 amino acids. Trimming removed 3 bases from V and 8 bases from J, with 16 bases in between.

This clonotype was counted ten times or more. The chain links TRBV15 to TRBJ1-3; 7 bases map to TRBD1. Germline trimming cut 3 bases from V and 7 bases from J; bases unmatched to any gene: 15. Germline V gives CDR1 LNHNV, CDR2 YYDKDF (reference sequence). The CDR3 runs to 17 residues. The CDR3 region has the DNA TGTGCCACCAGCAGTATACCCGGGACAGCTGTGGACAACACCATATATTTT. It codes for CATSSIPGTAVDNTIYF.

This clonotype was observed many times. V and J are TRBV6-2 or TRBV6-3 and TRBJ2-1; TRBD2 agrees at 7 bases. The CDR3 has 12 residues. V shed 8 bases and J 12 bases; nucleotides not matched to a gene: 10. The germline V gene encodes CDR1 MNHEY and CDR2 SVGEGT. CDR3 coding DNA: TGTGCCAGCCTAACGGTCGGGAGGAGGCAGTTCTTC. Its protein is CASLTVGRRQFF.

The sample holds one count of this clonotype. A read error may explain this, as a much larger clone is one base away. The chain employs TRBV27 and TRBJ2-5; 12 nucleotides line up with TRBD1. From germline, CDR1 is MNHEY and CDR2 SMNVEV (reference sequence). The CDR3 consists of 15 residues. Here the CDR3 DNA reads TGTGCCAGCAGTAGTCGGGACAGGGGGCAAGGGACCCAGTACTTC. Protein: CASSSRDRGQGTQYF.

The table lists this clonotype with many counts. This chain joins TRBV4-3 and TRBJ1-3; no reliable D call. In germline, CDR1 is LGHNA, CDR2 YSLEER. The V gene lost 0 bases and the J gene lost 3 bases, with 12 bases spanning the gap. The CDR3 extends over 16 amino acids. The CDR3, as DNA: TGCGCCAGCAGCCAAGATCTTACAGATCTTGGAAACACCATATATTTT. It specifies CASSQDLTDLGNTIYF.

This clonotype was seen repeatedly, ten times or more. The chain uses TRBV5-1 and TRBJ1-1; D uncertain. V gave up 2 bases and J gave up 3 bases, with 14 bases separating them. Germline loops: CDR1 SGHRS, CDR2 YFSETQ. The CDR3 has 15 residues. CDR3 region: CASSLTLVEDTEAFF. CDR3 DNA sequence: TGCGCCAGCAGCTTAACCTTGGTCGAGGACACTGAAGCTTTCTTT.

This clonotype appeared many times. V is TRBV5-1 and J is TRBJ1-4; D not certain. The length of the CDR3 is 17 residues. Germline CDR1 SGHRS, CDR2 YFSETQ. The V and J ends lost 2 bases and 0 bases respectively, with 14 bases between them. CDR3 DNA sequence: TGCGCCAGCAGCTTTGGCTCGAAATTTACAACTAATGAAAAACTGTTTTTT. Its protein is CASSFGSKFTTNEKLFF.

This clonotype showed up many times. The gene calls are TRBV9 and TRBJ1-1, with 10 nucleotides matching TRBD1. Germline CDR1 is SGDLS and CDR2 is YYNGEE. The J segment lost 3 bases and the V segment lost 3 bases, leaving 11 bases of the junction unmatched. The CDR3 loop spans 17 amino acids. The CDR3 bases are TGTGCCAGCAGCGCAGGGGGACAGGGGATGAAGGACACTGAAGCTTTCTTT. Amino acid sequence: CASSAGGQGMKDTEAFF.

In this sample, this clonotype turned up many times. The rearrangement links TRBV9 to TRBJ2-1; TRBD2 matches 11 bases. In germline, CDR1 is SGDLS, CDR2 YYNGEE. The junction had 11 bases not matched to a gene; V was cut back by 4 bases and J by 5 bases. CDR3 length equals 17 residues. DNA for the CDR3: TGTGCCAGCAGCCCACGGGGTAGCGGGGGGGTAAACAATGAGCAGTTCTTC. Translating gives CASSPRGSGGVNNEQFF.

This clonotype has a count of ten or more. This rearrangement joins TRBV5-1 to TRBJ1-5; D call uncertain. Trimming stripped 4 bases from V and 3 bases from J, with 2 bases between. Germline lookup yields CDR1 SGHRS and CDR2 YFSETQ. The CDR3 covers 11 residues. The CDR3 region is CASSANQPQHF. Here the CDR3 DNA reads TGCGCCAGCAGCGCCAATCAGCCCCAGCATTTT.